The source of this TCR beta chain is a study of blood T cell repertoires in COVID-19. Study information: Samples taken during acute and convalescent COVID-19 were collected in the United States, Italy and Spain.

Method: immunoSEQ multiplex PCR; TCRdb's copy keeps in-frame clones and lacks some. The table shows fewer than 85,000 clones, with 84% occurring only once. CDR1 SNHLY and CDR2 FYNNEI come from the germline V gene. The CDR3 length is 13 residues. Between the trimmed V and J ends, which lost 6 bases and 1 base, there was a span of 9 bases. This clonotype was sampled from a human donor in a cohort sampled during active COVID-19. This chain links TRBV2 with TRBJ2-5, with D possibly being TRBD1 (5 bases). Source material: peripheral blood. The CDR3 sequence: CASRVGLQETQYF. The CDR3 DNA reads as TGTGCCAGCAGGGTGGGGCTCCAAGAGACCCAGTACTTC.